This section outlines one T cell receptor beta chain sequence together with its context. The antigen is undetermined. The sample belongs to a study of beta chain features in type 1 diabetes. As for the study in general: Cell yields, age and gender were similar between patients and healthy donors. Study-level points and caveats: Patients and controls would be equally affected if PCR favored shorter templates. VDJ junctions sequenced from type 1 diabetes patients showed fewer insertions and more deletions.

The sequenced template was cDNA made from the entire isolated RNA. The repertoire was sequenced with immunoSEQ multiplex PCR; TCRdb's copy has only in-frame clones and lacks some. The data contain 250,000 to 350,000 clones, 9.5% to 11% of them singletons. Sequenced sample: naive CD4+ T cells from blood. This TCR was recovered from a woman aged 25 to 39 in good health.

The CDR3 DNA reads as TGTGCCAGCAGCTTAGCGGTGACAGGGTCCTACAATGAGCAGTTCTTC. This sequence encodes CASSLAVTGSYNEQFF. V and J are TRBV7-2 and TRBJ2-1; 7 bases match TRBD1. V dropped 0 bases and J dropped 1; count of bases not matched to a gene: 3. The germline gives CDR1 SGHTA, CDR2 FQGNSA. The CDR3 consists of 16 residues.